Listed below are T cell receptor beta chains from one sample, sequenced in a study of cytomegalovirus exposure and HLA in healthy donors. Repertoires were generated with immunoSEQ multiplex PCR, while TCRdb's copy carries only in-frame clones and drops some. Of over 100,000 clones in the sample, 65% to 80% were seen once. Sequencing used PBMCs. All receptors come from a male donor in good health and CMV-seropositive. Both conserved end residues are part of each CDR3. A D gene is named only where the DNA matches it firmly. Size values are once, few and many counts, or a class for expanded clones, and some rows have none.

d_gene	v_gene	abundance	j_gene	len	CDR3aa	CDR3nt
TRBD2	TRBV5-4	.	TRBJ2-7	16	CASSGRTSGNSYEQYF	TGTGCCAGCAGCGGGAGGACTAGCGGGAACTCCTACGAGCAGTACTTC
TRBD1	TRBV4-1	.	TRBJ1-2	17	CASSQAAGGWLDYGYTF	TGCGCCAGCAGCCAAGCGGCAGGGGGTTGGTTGGACTATGGCTACACCTTC
.	TRBV28	few	TRBJ1-2	15	CASSLSGGSDYGYTF	TGTGCCAGCAGTTTATCCGGGGGGTCTGACTATGGCTACACCTTC
.	TRBV29-1	.	TRBJ1-1	12	CSVGQAVTEAFF	TGCAGCGTTGGCCAAGCGGTCACTGAAGCTTTCTTT
TRBD1	TRBV2	.	TRBJ2-5	16	CASSEAGDRVRGTQYF	TGTGCCAGCAGTGAGGCGGGGGACAGGGTTCGGGGGACCCAGTACTTC
.	TRBV2	.	TRBJ1-2	12	CASRDSDYGYTF	TGTGCCAGCAGGGACAGTGACTATGGCTACACCTTC
.	TRBV7-6	.	TRBJ2-7	14	CASSLYQDSYEQYF	TGTGCCAGCAGCTTATATCAGGATTCCTACGAGCAGTACTTC
TRBD1	TRBV7-9	.	TRBJ1-1	16	CSSSPGDRTFSTEAFF	TGTTCCAGCAGCCCAGGGGACAGGACCTTTAGCACTGAAGCTTTCTTT
.	TRBV5-6	few	TRBJ1-5	14	CASSFSGTDQPQHF	TGTGCCAGCAGCTTCAGCGGCACGGACCAGCCCCAGCATTTT
.	TRBV5-1	.	TRBJ2-1	14	CASSLVSSYNEQFF	TGCGCCAGCAGCTTGGTCAGCTCCTACAATGAGCAGTTCTTC
.	TRBV6-4	.	TRBJ1-2	16	CASSATNSEGYYGYTF	TGTGCCAGCAGTGCCACCAACAGTGAGGGTTACTATGGCTACACCTTC
TRBD1	TRBV5-1	.	TRBJ2-3	14	CASSLDRGTDTQYF	TGCGCCAGCAGCTTGGACAGGGGCACAGATACACAGTATTTT
TRBD1	TRBV7-9	.	TRBJ1-2	14	CSSSSGQGNYGYTF	TGTTCCAGCAGCTCCGGACAGGGAAACTATGGCTACACCTTC
TRBD2	TRBV4-2	.	TRBJ2-5	15	CASSQEREGPETQYF	TGTGCCAGCAGCCAAGAGCGGGAGGGCCCAGAGACCCAGTACTTC
TRBD2	TRBV7-7	.	TRBJ2-7	15	CASSLWTSGHYEQYF	TGTGCCAGCAGCCTCTGGACTAGCGGGCATTACGAGCAGTACTTC
.	TRBV6-6	few	TRBJ2-7	12	CASSYAGYEQYF	TGTGCCAGCAGTTACGCGGGCTACGAGCAGTACTTC
.	TRBV5-5	.	TRBJ2-7	16	CASSPSGGALNYEQYF	TGTGCCAGCAGCCCATCGGGGGGCGCCTTGAACTACGAGCAGTACTTC
.	TRBV18	.	TRBJ1-3	16	CASSASTDNSGNTIYF	TGTGCCAGCTCGGCCTCGACGGACAACTCTGGAAACACCATATATTTT
.	TRBV7-6	few	TRBJ1-1	13	CASSWTDNTEAFF	TGTGCCAGCAGCTGGACAGACAACACTGAAGCTTTCTTT
.	TRBV19	.	TRBJ1-1	11	CASREFAEAFF	TGTGCCAGTCGGGAGTTCGCTGAAGCTTTCTTT
TRBD2	TRBV11-1	.	TRBJ2-7	19	CASSSVSPGLAGVSYEQYF	TGTGCCAGCAGCTCTGTGTCCCCGGGACTAGCGGGAGTGAGCTACGAGCAGTACTTC
TRBD2	TRBV5-1	.	TRBJ2-3	15	CASSLSSGRKDTQYF	TGCGCCAGCAGCTTGAGTAGCGGGAGAAAAGATACGCAGTATTTT